The following is a T cell receptor beta chain sequence with its context. Its antigen is as yet unknown. The donors were part of the approximately 130-subject validation cohort, which stood apart from the 666-subject first cohort. The entry originates in a study of cytomegalovirus exposure and HLA in healthy donors. Across the study: Later analysis reported that the roughly 120 validation repertoires shared the platform of the 500 to 750 first-cohort repertoires.

Sequencing was performed with immunoSEQ multiplex PCR; in TCRdb, only in-frame clones are kept and a portion is missing. Of approximately 160,000 clones in the sample, approximately 96% were seen once. The V end was cut by 10 bases, the J end by 3 bases, with 19 bases between. Germline V gives CDR1 MNHEY, CDR2 SVGAGI. The CDR3 has 14 residues. Study-wide results and caveats: Most TCR sequences were rare, but some public TCRs occurred in many donors.

V gene TRBV6-5 combines with J gene TRBJ2-7, with D hard to call. This TCR was sampled from a woman in her late teens or twenties in good health and CMV-seronegative. The material sequenced was PBMCs. CDR3 protein: CATNVKRGDYEQYF. The CDR3 region has the DNA TGTGCCACCAATGTAAAGCGAGGAGACTACGAGCAGTACTTC.